This TCR beta chain was observed in a study of blood T cell repertoires in COVID-19. Assay used: immunoSEQ multiplex PCR; TCRdb lists only in-frame clones, some missing. The data contain over 150,000 clones, roughly 84% of them singletons. Per the germline V gene, CDR1 is SGHAT and CDR2 is FQDESV (reference sequence). Trimming took 4 bases from V and 6 from J; bases not matched to a gene: 11. The CDR3 is 15 amino acids. The clonotype comes from a woman aged 55-69 years with COVID-19, enrolled during active disease. The rearrangement uses TRBV11-1 and TRBJ1-1; the match to TRBD1 covers 7 bases. Sample: peripheral blood. CDR3 region: CASSSTRGSRAEAFF. The CDR3 bases are TGTGCCAGCAGCTCCACCAGGGGGTCTAGGGCTGAAGCTTTCTTT. The variable domain in full, completed from reference TRBV11-1 and TRBJ1-1, reads EAEVAQSPRYKITEKSQAVAFWCDPISGHATLYWYRQILGQGPELLVQFQDESVVDDSQLPKDRFSAERLKGVDSTLKIQPAELGDSAMYLCASSSTRGSRAEAFFGQGTRLTVV.